Sequencing of this T cell receptor (beta chain) was carried out in a study of shared clonotypes between healthy human individuals. Looked up from germline, CDR1 is GTSNPN and CDR2 is SVGIG (reference sequence). This CDR3 spans 11 amino acids. Method: immunoSEQ multiplex PCR; TCRdb's copy keeps in-frame clones and lacks some. The sample has about 2.4 million clones, 93% seen once. Comments on this clone: Germline is not matched at one junction end, which may reflect a read error.

This receptor was taken from a man aged 18 to 29 in good health. Some clones in this sample may be carry-over from other donors' samples. The V gene is TRBV30, the J gene TRBJ1-2; D is possibly TRBD1 (5 bases). The specimen sequenced was naive CD4+ T cells from PBMCs. The subset: CD45RA+ positively selected. The CDR3 DNA reads TGTGCCTGGAGTGTACGTGAGGAGGACAACTTC. Its protein product is CAWSVREEDNF. Together with reference TRBV30 and TRBJ1-2, the CDR3 gives the full variable domain: SQTIHQWPATLVQPVGSPLSLECTVEGTSNPNLYWYRQAAGRGLQLLFYSVGIGQISSEVPQNLSASRPQDRQFILSSKKLLLSDSGFYLCAWSVREEDNFGSGTRLTVV.